What follows are 30 T cell receptor beta chains derived from one specimen sequenced in a study of a mutant IDH1 vaccine in newly diagnosed glioma. The sample's time point: week 47, end of study. Doses comprised 300 ug of mutant IDH1 20-mer peptide each, plus topical imiquimod. Clones were read by immunoSEQ multiplex PCR, and TCRdb kept only the in-frame ones, dropping some. The sample lists tens of thousands of clones, roughly 61% occurring once. Their target antigens are unknown. The sample consisted of peripheral blood mononuclear cells (PBMCs), taken from a glioma patient whose treatment included an IDH1 peptide vaccine. The receptors come from a man in his forties with glioma. Some clones in this sample may be carry-over from other donors' samples.

This clone was counted only a few times. This chain connects TRBV5-1 to TRBJ2-7, with D possibly matching TRBD2 (5 bases). V dropped 3 bases and J dropped 6 bases, with 13 bases sitting between them. The germline V gene has CDR1 SGHRS and CDR2 YFSETQ. CDR3 length: 13 residues. CDR3 bases: TGCGCCAGCAGCTCCGTCGGTGGAGGCGAGCAGTACTTC. It specifies CASSSVGGGEQYF.

J is TRBJ1-1 and V is TRBV19; unclear D gene. The V gene's germline CDR1 is LNHDA and CDR2 SQIVND (reference sequence). The CDR3 is made up of 16 amino acids. V lost 0 bases and J 0 bases, leaving 11 bases between the germline ends. The CDR3 region is CASSIERLDLNTEAFF. CDR3 bases: TGTGCCAGTAGTATAGAACGCTTGGACCTGAACACTGAAGCTTTCTTT. The variable domain in full, completed from reference TRBV19 and TRBJ1-1, reads DGGITQSPKYLFRKEGQNVTLSCEQNLNHDAMYWYRQDPGQGLRLIYYSQIVNDFQKGDIAEGYSVSREKKESFPLTVTSAQKNPTAFYLCASSIERLDLNTEAFFGQGTRLTVV.

The chain combines TRBV5-4 with TRBJ2-1; maybe TRBD1 (5 bases). CDR1 and CDR2 from the germline V gene are SGHNT and YYREEE (reference sequence). The ends were cut back, 2 bases at V and 3 bases at J, with 12 bases in the middle. This CDR3 has 15 residues. The CDR3, as DNA: TGTGCCAGCAGCTTAAGGTCTGACAGCTACAATGAGCAGTTCTTC. It codes for CASSLRSDSYNEQFF.

This clone was seen a handful of times. This chain joins TRBV6-1 and TRBJ2-7; 7 nucleotides match TRBD1. Germline V gene sequence: CDR1 MNHNS, CDR2 SASEGT. Unmatched junction bases numbered 6, after V lost 4 bases and J lost 6 bases. The CDR3 consists of 13 residues. CDR3 protein: CASSANTGAEQYF. CDR3 nucleotides: TGTGCCAGCAGTGCAAACACAGGGGCCGAGCAGTACTTC.

The V call is TRBV5-8, the J call TRBJ1-1; D ambiguous. The V end was cut by 0 bases, the J end by 7 bases, with 7 bases between. The CDR3 totals 12 residues. The germline V gene has CDR1 SGHTS and CDR2 YDEGEE. The CDR3 region is CASSLVDFEAFF. Written as DNA, the CDR3 is TGTGCCAGCAGCTTGGTGGACTTTGAAGCTTTCTTT.

V usage is TRBV5-1 and J usage is TRBJ1-2; no clear D gene. The CDR3 sequence is 13 residues long. CDR1 and CDR2 (germline): SGHRS, YFSETQ. With 0 bases removed from V and 5 bases from J, the gap between germline ends came to 8 bases. The chain's CDR3 is CASSLDVGYGYTF. The DNA for the CDR3 is TGCGCCAGCAGCTTGGACGTGGGGTATGGCTACACCTTC.

This clone was counted once. This chain links TRBV5-4 with TRBJ1-1; D uncertain. V was clipped by 4 bases and J by 0 bases, with 13 bases between them. Germline V gene data show CDR1 as SGHNT and CDR2 as YYREEE (reference sequence). CDR3 size: 15 residues. The CDR3 loop reads CASSRYSLLNTEAFF. DNA for the CDR3: TGTGCCAGCAGCCGATACAGCCTATTGAACACTGAAGCTTTCTTT.

The V call is TRBV7-9, the J call TRBJ1-4; TRBD1 aligns across 8 bases. There are 15 residues in the CDR3. The germline V gene has CDR1 SEHNR and CDR2 FQNEAQ (reference sequence). The J segment lost 3 bases and the V segment lost 5 bases, leaving 5 bases of the junction unmatched. CDR3 in amino acids: CASSRGQGANEKLFF. The CDR3 DNA sequence: TGTGCCAGCAGCCGAGGACAGGGTGCTAATGAAAAACTGTTTTTT.

The chain combines TRBV5-6 with TRBJ1-2, with D perhaps matching TRBD1 (5 bases). The germline V gene has CDR1 SGHDT and CDR2 YYEEEE. The CDR3 totals 13 residues. V gave up 4 bases and J gave up 7 bases, with 14 bases separating them. CDR3 coding DNA: TGTGCCAGCAGCCTGGGGGAGCCGGCTGGCTACACCTTC. Its translation is CASSLGEPAGYTF.

The rearrangement joins TRBV10-3 to TRBJ2-1; D may correspond to TRBD1 or TRBD2 (5 bases each). This CDR3 comprises 14 residues. Trimming left V 2 bases short and J 0 bases short, with 5 bases between. The germline gives CDR1 ENHRY, CDR2 SYGVKD. CDR3 bases: TGTGCCATCAGTGAGGGGGGCTCCTACAATGAGCAGTTCTTC. Residues: CAISEGGSYNEQFF.

J is TRBJ2-3 and V is TRBV6-5; the D gene is possibly TRBD2 (5 bases). Trimming removed 3 bases from V and 3 bases from J, with 13 bases in between. CDR1 and CDR2 from the germline V gene are MNHEY and SVGAGI. The CDR3 sequence is 15 residues long. As DNA, the CDR3 is TGTGCCAGCAGTTATGTGGCGGGTGTGACAGATACGCAGTATTTT. This gives the protein CASSYVAGVTDTQYF.

The chain recombines TRBV7-2 with TRBJ2-3; 8 bases are shared with TRBD2. The germline V gene encodes CDR1 SGHTA and CDR2 FQGNSA. J gave up 0 bases and V 4 bases, and 3 bases lay outside the gene matches. This CDR3 is built from 15 residues. This CDR3 reads CASSSTGGSTDTQYF. In DNA, the CDR3 is TGTGCCAGCAGCTCGACGGGGGGGAGCACAGATACGCAGTATTTT.

V is TRBV7-8 and J is TRBJ1-6; perhaps TRBD1 as D (5 bases). V dropped 1 base and J dropped 10 bases, with 11 bases sitting between them. Germline V gene lookup returns CDR1 SGHVS and CDR2 FQNEAQ. CDR3 length equals 14 residues. The CDR3 bases are TGTGCCAGCAGCTTAGTGGGGGGAAGCTCACCCCTCCACTTT. Translating gives CASSLVGGSSPLHF.

The chain uses TRBV19 and TRBJ1-4, with D possibly TRBD1 on 5 matching bases. This CDR3 spans 16 amino acids. Germline-derived CDR1 and CDR2 are LNHDA and SQIVND (reference sequence). V was clipped by 3 bases and J by 3 bases, with 14 bases between them. The chain's CDR3 is CASSMFVGTANEKLFF. The CDR3 DNA is TGTGCCAGTAGTATGTTTGTAGGGACCGCTAATGAAAAACTGTTTTTT.

The genes are TRBV19 and TRBJ1-6; no clear D. The CDR3 runs 15 residues. CDR1 is LNHDA, CDR2 SQIVND, per germline (reference sequence). The germline V and J ends were trimmed by 7 bases and 4 bases, with 14 bases remaining between them. The CDR3 loop reads CASTSGRGYNSPLHF. The CDR3 nucleotides are TGTGCCAGTACCTCGGGCCGGGGATATAATTCACCCCTCCACTTT.

This CDR3 reads CSVEVAGTFSYEQYF. Written as DNA, the CDR3 is TGCAGCGTTGAAGTGGCCGGGACTTTCTCCTACGAGCAGTACTTC. The gene calls are TRBV29-1 and TRBJ2-7; TRBD2 might be the D (6 bases). V lost 1 base to trimming and J lost 0 bases, with 13 bases between them. The CDR3 contains 15 residues. Germline-derived CDR1 and CDR2 are SQVTM and ANQGSEA.

The chain couples TRBV25-1 to TRBJ2-4, with TRBD1 identical over 9 bases. V trimming: 2 bases; J trimming: 3 bases; junction bases outside the gene matches: 8. Germline V lookup: CDR1 MGHDK, CDR2 SYGVNS. The CDR3 loop spans 17 amino acids. The CDR3 coding sequence is TGTGCCAGCAGTGAAGGGGGGGGACAGGGAGACAAAAACATTCAGTACTTC. Its translation: CASSEGGGQGDKNIQYF.

V and J are TRBV7-9 and TRBJ1-5; D remains unclear. The V gene lost 1 base and the J gene lost 9 bases, with 16 bases spanning the gap. Per the germline V gene, CDR1 is SEHNR and CDR2 is FQNEAQ (reference sequence). This CDR3 has 15 residues. CDR3 loop: CASSLDMASGTPQHF. Written as DNA, the CDR3 is TGTGCCAGCAGCTTAGACATGGCCAGTGGCACGCCCCAGCATTTT.

This clone was detected a few times. The CDR3 sequence is CASSIRRRYGYTF. For the CDR3, the DNA is TGTGCCAGTAGTATCCGCAGGCGCTATGGCTACACCTTC. This chain connects TRBV19 to TRBJ1-2, with D unresolved. Looked up from germline, CDR1 is LNHDA and CDR2 is SQIVND (reference sequence). The V and J ends lost 3 bases and 4 bases respectively, with 9 bases between them. The CDR3 is 13 residues long.

The table lists this clone with a few counts. The rearrangement joins TRBV2 to TRBJ2-7, with D uncertain. Germline assignment: CDR1 SNHLY and CDR2 FYNNEI. Deletions cut 6 bases from V and 6 bases from J, with 12 bases between. This CDR3 spans 12 amino acids. In nucleotides, the CDR3 is TGTGCCAGCAGGACACGGCGCCTCGAGCAGTACTTC. It translates to CASRTRRLEQYF.

The gene calls are TRBV5-6 and TRBJ2-5; D possibly corresponds to TRBD2 (5 bases). Germline-derived CDR1 and CDR2 are SGHDT and YYEEEE. The CDR3 sequence is 14 residues long. The V end lost 0 bases, the J end lost 6 bases, and 12 bases lay between the germline ends. CDR3 protein: CASSLGEVAKTQYF. CDR3 nucleotide sequence: TGTGCCAGCAGCTTGGGAGAGGTAGCGAAGACCCAGTACTTC.

This clone appeared a few times. The V and J genes are TRBV10-1 and TRBJ1-2; TRBD1 matches at 11 bases. The ends lost 6 bases at V and 3 bases at J; junction bases unmatched: 3. The CDR3 runs to 14 residues. Germline assignment: CDR1 WNHNN and CDR2 SYGVQD (reference sequence). The CDR3 loop reads CASSPGQGDYGYTF. The CDR3 DNA sequence: TGCGCCAGCAGCCCGGGACAGGGGGACTATGGCTACACCTTC.

V is TRBV10-1 and J is TRBJ2-1, with 8 bases fitting TRBD2. The CDR3 totals 15 residues. J was trimmed by 8 bases and V by 0 bases; bases with no gene match: 6. The germline V gene encodes CDR1 WNHNN and CDR2 SYGVQD (reference sequence). The DNA for the CDR3 is TGCGCCAGCAGTGAGTCTCGGGGGGGAACGGATGAGCAGTTCTTC. It is translated as CASSESRGGTDEQFF.

The rearrangement links TRBV7-9 to TRBJ1-6; no firm D call. Germline V gene lookup returns CDR1 SEHNR and CDR2 FQNEAQ (reference sequence). This CDR3 is built from 12 residues. The V gene lost 4 bases and the J gene lost 7 bases, with 5 bases spanning the gap. CDR3 DNA: TGTGCCAGCAGCTCGACCAATTCACCCCTCCACTTT. This codes for CASSSTNSPLHF.

The chain employs TRBV4-1 and TRBJ1-6; D remains unclear. CDR3 length: 16 amino acids. V was clipped by 0 bases and J by 0 bases, with 6 bases between them. From germline, CDR1 is MGHRA and CDR2 YSYEKL. The CDR3 reads CASSQDPSSYNSPLHF. The CDR3, as DNA: TGCGCCAGCAGCCAAGACCCTAGCTCCTATAATTCACCCCTCCACTTT.

The chain carries TRBV4-2 and TRBJ1-4; D may be TRBD1 (6 bases). This CDR3 region has 17 residues. Germline V gene lookup returns CDR1 LGHNA and CDR2 YNFKEQ. Trimming cost V 0 bases and J 8 bases, with 19 bases left between them. CDR3 nucleotides: TGTGCCAGCAGCCAAGATCTAACCGCAGGGGCTGGAGAAAAACTGTTTTTT. Residues: CASSQDLTAGAGEKLFF.

This clone has a handful of counts. The chain links TRBV18 to TRBJ1-2; 8 bases map to TRBD1. This CDR3 spans 14 amino acids. The germline V gene encodes CDR1 KGHSH and CDR2 LQKENI. Trimming removed 0 bases from V and 6 bases from J; junction bases left unmatched: 3. CDR3 protein: CASSPPRGLDGYTF. As DNA, the CDR3 is TGTGCCAGCTCACCACCCAGGGGGCTTGATGGCTACACCTTC. The entire variable domain, with the rest obtained from reference TRBV18 and TRBJ1-2, is as follows: NAGVMQNPRHLVRRRGQEARLRCSPMKGHSHVYWYRQLPEEGLKFMVYLQKENIIDESGMPKERFSAEFPKEGPSILRIQQVVRGDSAAYFCASSPPRGLDGYTFGSGTRLTVV.

The chain is built from TRBV18 and TRBJ2-1; 10 nucleotides agree with TRBD1. J was trimmed by 5 bases and V by 2 bases; bases with no gene match: 9. Germline CDR1 and CDR2: KGHSH and LQKENI. CDR3 length equals 17 residues. CDR3 residues: CASSPAPGTGVHNEQFF. In nucleotides, the CDR3 is TGTGCCAGCTCACCAGCCCCTGGGACAGGGGTCCACAATGAGCAGTTCTTC.

The chain is built from TRBV18 and TRBJ2-6, with 11 positions matching TRBD1. V dropped 3 bases and J dropped 0; count of bases not matched to a gene: 4. Germline CDR1 KGHSH, CDR2 LQKENI. The CDR3 loop spans 18 amino acids. DNA of the CDR3: TGTGCCAGCTCACCTAGGACAGGGGGCGCCTCTGGGGCCAACGTCCTGACTTTC. Residues: CASSPRTGGASGANVLTF.

Details on this clone: At one end, the junction sequence differs from germline, possibly due to a read error. The CDR3 region is CASNEDRGNSPLHF. CDR3 nucleotide sequence: TGTGCCAGCAATGAAGACAGGGGTAATTCACCCCTCCACTTT. This chain links TRBV25-1 with TRBJ1-6; 8 nucleotides agree with TRBD1. Germline lookup yields CDR1 MGHDK and CDR2 SYGVNS. This CDR3 has 14 residues.